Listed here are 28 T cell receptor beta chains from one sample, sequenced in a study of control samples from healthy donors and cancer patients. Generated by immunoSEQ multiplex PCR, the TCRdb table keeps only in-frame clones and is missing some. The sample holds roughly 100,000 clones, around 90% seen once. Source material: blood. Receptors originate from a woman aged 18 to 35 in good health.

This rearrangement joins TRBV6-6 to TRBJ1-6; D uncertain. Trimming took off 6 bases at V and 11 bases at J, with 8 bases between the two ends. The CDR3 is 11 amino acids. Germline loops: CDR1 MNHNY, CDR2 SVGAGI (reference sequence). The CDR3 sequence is CASRELPPLHF. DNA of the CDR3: TGTGCCAGCAGGGAACTACCACCCCTCCACTTT.

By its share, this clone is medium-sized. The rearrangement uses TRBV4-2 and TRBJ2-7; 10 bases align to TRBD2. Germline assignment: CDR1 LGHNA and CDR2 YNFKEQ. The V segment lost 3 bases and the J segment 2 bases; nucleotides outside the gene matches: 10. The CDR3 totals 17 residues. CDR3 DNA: TGTGCCAGCAGCCAGGATCCGGGACTAGCGTCCCCCTACGAGCAGTACTTC. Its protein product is CASSQDPGLASPYEQYF.

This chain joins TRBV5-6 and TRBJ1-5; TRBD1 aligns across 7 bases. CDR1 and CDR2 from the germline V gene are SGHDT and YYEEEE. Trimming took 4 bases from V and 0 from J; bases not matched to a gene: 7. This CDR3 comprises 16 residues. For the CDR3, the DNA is TGTGCCAGCAGCAAAGGACAGGTTTATAGCAATCAGCCCCAGCATTTT. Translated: CASSKGQVYSNQPQHF.

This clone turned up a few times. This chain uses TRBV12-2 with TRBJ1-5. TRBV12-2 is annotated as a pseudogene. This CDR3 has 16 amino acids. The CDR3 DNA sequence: TGTGCAAGTCGCTTAGACGGCGGTAAAAGCAATCAGCCCCAGCATTTT. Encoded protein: CASRLDGGKSNQPQHF.

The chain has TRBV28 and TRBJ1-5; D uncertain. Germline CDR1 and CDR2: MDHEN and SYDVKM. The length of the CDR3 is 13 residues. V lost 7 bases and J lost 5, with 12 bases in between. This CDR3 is CASISGIDQPQHF. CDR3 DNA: TGTGCCAGCATTTCTGGAATTGATCAGCCCCAGCATTTT.

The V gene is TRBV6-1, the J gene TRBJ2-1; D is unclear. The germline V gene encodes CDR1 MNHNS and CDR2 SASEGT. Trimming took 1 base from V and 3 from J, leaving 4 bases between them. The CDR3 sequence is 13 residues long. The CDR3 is CASSEGNYNEQFF. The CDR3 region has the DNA TGTGCCAGCAGTGAAGGGAACTACAATGAGCAGTTCTTC.

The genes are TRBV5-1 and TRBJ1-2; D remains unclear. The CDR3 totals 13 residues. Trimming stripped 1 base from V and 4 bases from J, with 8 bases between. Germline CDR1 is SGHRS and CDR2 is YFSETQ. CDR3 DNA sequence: TGCGCCAGCAGCTTGACCGCAGGCTATGGCTACACCTTC. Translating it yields CASSLTAGYGYTF.

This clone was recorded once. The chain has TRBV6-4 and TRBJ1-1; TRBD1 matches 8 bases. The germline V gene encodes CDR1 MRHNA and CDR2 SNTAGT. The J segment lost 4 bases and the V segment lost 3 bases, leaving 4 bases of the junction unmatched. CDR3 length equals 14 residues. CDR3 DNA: TGTGCCAGCAGTGAGGACAGGGAGGCCACTGAAGCTTTCTTT. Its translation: CASSEDREATEAFF.

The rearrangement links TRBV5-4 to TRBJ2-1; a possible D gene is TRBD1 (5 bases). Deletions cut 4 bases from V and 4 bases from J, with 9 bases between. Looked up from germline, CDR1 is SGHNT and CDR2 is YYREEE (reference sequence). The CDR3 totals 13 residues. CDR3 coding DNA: TGTGCCAGCAGCCCCCAGGGTTACAATGAGCAGTTCTTC. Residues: CASSPQGYNEQFF.

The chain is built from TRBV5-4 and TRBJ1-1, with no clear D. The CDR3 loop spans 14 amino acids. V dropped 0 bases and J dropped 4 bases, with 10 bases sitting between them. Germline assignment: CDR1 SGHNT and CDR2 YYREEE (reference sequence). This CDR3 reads CASSLENGLTEAFF. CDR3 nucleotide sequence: TGTGCCAGCAGCTTGGAAAATGGGCTCACTGAAGCTTTCTTT.

This chain's CDR3 is CASSERISPLHF. The DNA of the CDR3 is TGTGCCAGCAGTGAGAGGATTTCACCCCTCCACTTT. V gene TRBV6-1 combines with J gene TRBJ1-6, with D unresolved. Germline CDR1 and CDR2: MNHNS and SASEGT. The CDR3 loop spans 12 amino acids. V dropped 3 bases and J dropped 9 bases, with 6 bases sitting between them.

The CDR3 DNA sequence: TGTGCCAGCAGCTTATGGCCGGACAGGAACCACGAGCAGTACTTC. It translates to CASSLWPDRNHEQYF. The rearrangement links TRBV7-9 to TRBJ2-7; 7 positions agree with TRBD1. Germline trimming cut 2 bases from V and 5 bases from J; bases unmatched to any gene: 9. The length of the CDR3 is 15 residues. Germline V gene sequence: CDR1 SEHNR, CDR2 FQNEAQ (reference sequence).

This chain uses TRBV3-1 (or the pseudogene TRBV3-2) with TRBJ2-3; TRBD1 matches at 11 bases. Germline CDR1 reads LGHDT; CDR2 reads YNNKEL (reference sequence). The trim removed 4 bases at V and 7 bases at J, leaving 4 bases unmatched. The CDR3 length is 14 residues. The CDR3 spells CASSRGQGANTQYF. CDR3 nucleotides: TGTGCCAGCAGCCGAGGACAGGGGGCTAATACGCAGTATTTT.

For the CDR3, the DNA is TGTGCCTGGAGCATAGGGGTCAATTCACCCCTCCACTTT. It is translated as CAWSIGVNSPLHF. V usage is TRBV30 and J usage is TRBJ1-6; possibly TRBD1 for D (5 bases). Trimming stripped 3 bases from V and 7 bases from J, with 10 bases between. Germline V gene lookup returns CDR1 GTSNPN and CDR2 SVGIG (reference sequence). The CDR3 extends over 13 amino acids.

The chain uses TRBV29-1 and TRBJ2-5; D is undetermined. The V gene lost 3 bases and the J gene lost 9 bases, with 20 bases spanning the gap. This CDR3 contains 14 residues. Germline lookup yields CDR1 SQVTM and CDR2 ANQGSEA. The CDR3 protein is CSVDGGEALLAQYF. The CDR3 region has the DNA TGCAGCGTTGACGGCGGCGAGGCCCTTTTAGCCCAGTACTTC.

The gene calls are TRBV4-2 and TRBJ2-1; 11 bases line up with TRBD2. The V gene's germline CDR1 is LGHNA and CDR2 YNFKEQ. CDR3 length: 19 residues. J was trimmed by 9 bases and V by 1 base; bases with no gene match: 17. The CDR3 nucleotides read TGTGCCAGCAGCCAAGTCCTCGGACATAGCGGGAGGGGATATGGTGAGCAGTTCTTC. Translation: CASSQVLGHSGRGYGEQFF.

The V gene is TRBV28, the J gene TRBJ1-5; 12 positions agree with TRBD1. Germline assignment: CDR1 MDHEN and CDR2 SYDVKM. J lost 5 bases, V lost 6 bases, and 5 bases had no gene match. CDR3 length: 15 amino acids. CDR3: CASRRDRGLYQPQHF. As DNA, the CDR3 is TGTGCCAGCAGGCGGGACAGGGGGCTTTATCAGCCCCAGCATTTT.

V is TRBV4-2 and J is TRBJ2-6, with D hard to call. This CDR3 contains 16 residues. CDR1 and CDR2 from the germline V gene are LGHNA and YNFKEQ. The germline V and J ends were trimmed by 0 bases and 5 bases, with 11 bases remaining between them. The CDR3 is CASSQDGRNWANVLTF. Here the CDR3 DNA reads TGTGCCAGCAGCCAAGATGGCCGTAACTGGGCCAACGTCCTGACTTTC.

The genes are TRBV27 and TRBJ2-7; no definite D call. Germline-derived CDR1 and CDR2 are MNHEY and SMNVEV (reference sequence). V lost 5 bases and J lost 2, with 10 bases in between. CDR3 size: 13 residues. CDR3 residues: CASSNRAAYEQYF. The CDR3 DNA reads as TGTGCCAGCAGTAATAGGGCGGCCTACGAGCAGTACTTC.

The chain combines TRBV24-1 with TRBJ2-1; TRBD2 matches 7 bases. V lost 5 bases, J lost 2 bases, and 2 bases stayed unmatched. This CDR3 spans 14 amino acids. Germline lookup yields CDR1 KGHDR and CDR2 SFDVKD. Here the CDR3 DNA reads TGTGCCACCAGTGCGCGGGGGACCTACAATGAGCAGTTCTTC. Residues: CATSARGTYNEQFF.

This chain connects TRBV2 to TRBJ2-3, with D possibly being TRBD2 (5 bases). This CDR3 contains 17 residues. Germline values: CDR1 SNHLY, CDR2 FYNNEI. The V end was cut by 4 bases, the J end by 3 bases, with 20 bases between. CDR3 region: CASSAGTKGKRTDTQYF. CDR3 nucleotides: TGTGCCAGCAGTGCGGGAACTAAGGGAAAAAGGACAGATACGCAGTATTTT.

The CDR3 loop reads CASRGGQGGNQPQHF. The CDR3 DNA reads as TGTGCCAGTAGGGGAGGACAGGGCGGAAATCAGCCCCAGCATTTT. The gene calls are TRBV19 and TRBJ1-5; TRBD1 aligns across 8 bases. The trim removed 6 bases at V and 4 bases at J, leaving 8 bases unmatched. The CDR3 covers 15 residues. Germline V gene data show CDR1 as LNHDA and CDR2 as SQIVND (reference sequence).

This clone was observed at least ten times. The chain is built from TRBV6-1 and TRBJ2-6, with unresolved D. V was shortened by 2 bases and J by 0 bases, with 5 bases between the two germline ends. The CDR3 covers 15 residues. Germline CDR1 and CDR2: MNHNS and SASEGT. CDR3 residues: CASSEKSSGANVLTF. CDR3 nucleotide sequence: TGTGCCAGCAGTGAAAAGAGCTCTGGGGCCAACGTCCTGACTTTC.

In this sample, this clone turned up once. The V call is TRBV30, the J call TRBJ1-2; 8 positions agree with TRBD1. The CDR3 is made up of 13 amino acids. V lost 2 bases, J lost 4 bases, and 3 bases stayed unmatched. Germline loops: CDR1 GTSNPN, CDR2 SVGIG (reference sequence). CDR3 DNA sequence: TGTGCCTGGAGTTGGGACAGGTCCTATGGCTACACCTTC. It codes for CAWSWDRSYGYTF.

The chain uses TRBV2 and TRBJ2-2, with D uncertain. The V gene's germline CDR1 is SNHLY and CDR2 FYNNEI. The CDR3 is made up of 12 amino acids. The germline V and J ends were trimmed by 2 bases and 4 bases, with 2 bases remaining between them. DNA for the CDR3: TGTGCCAGCAGTGAATCCACCGGGGAGCTGTTTTTT. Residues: CASSESTGELFF.

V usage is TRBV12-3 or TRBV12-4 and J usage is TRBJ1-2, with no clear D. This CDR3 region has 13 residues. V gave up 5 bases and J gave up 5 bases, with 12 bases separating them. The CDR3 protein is CASSPDEGYGYTF. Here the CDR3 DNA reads TGTGCCAGCAGTCCGGACGAGGGATATGGCTACACCTTC.

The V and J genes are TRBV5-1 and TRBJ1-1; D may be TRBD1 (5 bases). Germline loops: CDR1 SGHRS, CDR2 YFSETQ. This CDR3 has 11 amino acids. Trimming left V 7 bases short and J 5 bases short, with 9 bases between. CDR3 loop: CASQRGTEAFF. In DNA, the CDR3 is TGCGCCAGCCAAAGGGGTACTGAAGCTTTCTTT.

The CDR3 sequence is CASSLAAPPGGRQPQHF. The CDR3 nucleotides read TGCGCCAGCAGCTTGGCCGCCCCCCCCGGGGGCAGGCAGCCCCAGCATTTT. This rearrangement joins TRBV5-1 to TRBJ1-5; weak D call: TRBD1 (6 bases). V was cut by 0 bases and J by 7 bases, with 20 bases left in between. The CDR3 runs to 17 residues. CDR1 and CDR2 (germline): SGHRS, YFSETQ. The full variable domain, its missing parts supplied by reference TRBV5-1 and TRBJ1-5, is KAGVTQTPRYLIKTRGQQVTLSCSPISGHRSVSWYQQTPGQGLQFLFEYFSETQRNKGNFPGRFSGRQFSNSRSEMNVSTLELGDSALYLCASSLAAPPGGRQPQHFGDGTRLSIL.